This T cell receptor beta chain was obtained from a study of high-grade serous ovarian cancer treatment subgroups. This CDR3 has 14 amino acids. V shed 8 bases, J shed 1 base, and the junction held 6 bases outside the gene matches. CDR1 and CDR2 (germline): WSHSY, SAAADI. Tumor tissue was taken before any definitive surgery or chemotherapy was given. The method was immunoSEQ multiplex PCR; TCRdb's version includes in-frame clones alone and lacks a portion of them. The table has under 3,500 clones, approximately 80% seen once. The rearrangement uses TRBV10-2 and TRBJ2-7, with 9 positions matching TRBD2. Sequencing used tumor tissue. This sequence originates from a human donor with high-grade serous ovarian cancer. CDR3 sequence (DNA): TGCGCCAGCCGGCGGGAGGGAAGGTCCTACGAGCAGTACTTC. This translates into CASRREGRSYEQYF.